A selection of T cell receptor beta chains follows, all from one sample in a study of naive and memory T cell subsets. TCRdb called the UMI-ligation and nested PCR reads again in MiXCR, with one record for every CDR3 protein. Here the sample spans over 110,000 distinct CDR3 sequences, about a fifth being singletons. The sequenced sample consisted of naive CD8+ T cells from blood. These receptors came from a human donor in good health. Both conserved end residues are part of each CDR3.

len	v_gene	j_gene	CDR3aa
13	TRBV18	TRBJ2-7	CASSPHPGDEQYF
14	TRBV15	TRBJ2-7	CATRQATGSYEQYF
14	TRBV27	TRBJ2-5	CASSLSEGVSAQYF
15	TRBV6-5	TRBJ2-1	CASSSPNPSYNEQFF
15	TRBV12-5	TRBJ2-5	CASGLFPGYQETQYF
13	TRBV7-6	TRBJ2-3	CASSLTGGDTQYF
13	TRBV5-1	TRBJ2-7	CASSRGTTYEQYF
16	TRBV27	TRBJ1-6	CASSQLLDSYNSPLHF
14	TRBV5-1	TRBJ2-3	CASSSGTGIDTQYF
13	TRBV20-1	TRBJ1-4	CSARFLGNEKLFF
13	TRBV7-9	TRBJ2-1	CASRAPSPSEQFF
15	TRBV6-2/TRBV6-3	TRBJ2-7	CASSYPPGQGYEQYF
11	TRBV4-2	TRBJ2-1	CASTQGYEQFF
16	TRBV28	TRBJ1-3	CASRFFQESSGNTIYF
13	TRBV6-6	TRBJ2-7	CASNYRASYEQYF
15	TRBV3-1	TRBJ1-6	CASSQEYRDNSPLHF
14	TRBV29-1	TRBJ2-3	CSVEETGLPDTQYF
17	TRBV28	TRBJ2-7	CASSLPRLAGERYEQYF
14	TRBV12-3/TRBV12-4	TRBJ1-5	CASSFSGGRQPQHF
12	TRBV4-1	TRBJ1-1	CASSLRGNEAFF
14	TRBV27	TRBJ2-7	CASAAGGLSYEQYF
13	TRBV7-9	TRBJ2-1	CATGLAAYNEQFF
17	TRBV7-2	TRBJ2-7	CASSSTTTIYSSYEQYF
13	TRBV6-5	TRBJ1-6	CASGGDRDSPLHF
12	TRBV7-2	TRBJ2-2	CASLRGTGELFF
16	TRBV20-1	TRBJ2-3	CSARPPGLGPRDTQYF
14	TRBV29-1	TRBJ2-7	CSVGDGRSSYEQYF
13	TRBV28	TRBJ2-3	CASSPTPTDTQYF
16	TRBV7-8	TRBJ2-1	CASSQGTGSFFHEQFF
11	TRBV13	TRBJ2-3	CASSLKDTQYF
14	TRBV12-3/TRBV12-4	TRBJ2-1	CASSVGGSRNEQFF
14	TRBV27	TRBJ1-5	CASSSIGGNQPQHF
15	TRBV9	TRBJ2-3	CASSVGQGAGDTQYF
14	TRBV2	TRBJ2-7	CASTNIGTFYEQYF
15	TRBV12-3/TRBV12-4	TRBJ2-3	CASPPDRVYTDTQYF
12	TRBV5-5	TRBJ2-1	CASSLASGEQFF
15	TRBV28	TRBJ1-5	CASSQDRYSNQPQHF
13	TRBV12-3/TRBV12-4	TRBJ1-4	CASSAVGWEKLFF
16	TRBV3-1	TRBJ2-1	CASSQRTSGSYNEQFF
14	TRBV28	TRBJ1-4	CASGIEMTGEKLFF
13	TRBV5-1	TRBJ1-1	CASSFDENTEAFF
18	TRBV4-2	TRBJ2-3	CASSQESPGTTSTDTQYF
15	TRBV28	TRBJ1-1	CASSFRTGERTEAFF
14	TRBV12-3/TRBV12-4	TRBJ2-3	CASIPGVGTDTQYF
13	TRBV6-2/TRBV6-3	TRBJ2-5	CATRRRVGETQYF
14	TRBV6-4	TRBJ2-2	CASSEEDSTGELFF